This T cell receptor (beta chain) comes out of a study of cytomegalovirus exposure and HLA in healthy donors. J lost 2 bases, V lost 2 bases, and 3 bases had no gene match. CDR1 and CDR2 from the germline V gene are SEHNR and FQNEAQ (reference sequence). This CDR3 is 14 amino acids long. A word on this clone: Its antigen is not identified.

Points from the study as a whole: The study carried out a later analysis of TCR beta sequences. It associated some 18,000 of them with specific HLA alleles at a false discovery rate of 0.05. It was only CMV serostatus that was available as immune exposure information.

PCR was performed using 60 Vbeta and 13 Jbeta primers. The assay was immunoSEQ multiplex PCR, and TCRdb's table has in-frame clones only and misses some. The table lists 130,000 or so clones, 82% of them singletons, with less than 2% in the top ten. The rearrangement uses TRBV7-9 and TRBJ2-7; 7 positions match TRBD1. Sequencing used PBMCs. The receptor was derived from a woman aged 40 to 49 in good health and CMV-seronegative. This CDR3 is CASSLQGEAYEQYF. DNA of the CDR3: TGTGCCAGCAGCTTACAGGGGGAAGCCTACGAGCAGTACTTC.